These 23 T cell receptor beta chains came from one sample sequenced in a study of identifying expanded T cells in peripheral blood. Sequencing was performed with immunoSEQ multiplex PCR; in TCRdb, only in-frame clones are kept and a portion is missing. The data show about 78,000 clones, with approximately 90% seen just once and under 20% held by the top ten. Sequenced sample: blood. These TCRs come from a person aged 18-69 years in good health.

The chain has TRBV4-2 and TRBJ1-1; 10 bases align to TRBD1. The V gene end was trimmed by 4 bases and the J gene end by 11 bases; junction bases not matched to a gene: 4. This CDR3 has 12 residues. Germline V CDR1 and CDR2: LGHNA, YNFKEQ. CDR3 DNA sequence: TGTGCCAGCAGCCCACCGGACAGGGGGGCTTTCTTT. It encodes CASSPPDRGAFF.

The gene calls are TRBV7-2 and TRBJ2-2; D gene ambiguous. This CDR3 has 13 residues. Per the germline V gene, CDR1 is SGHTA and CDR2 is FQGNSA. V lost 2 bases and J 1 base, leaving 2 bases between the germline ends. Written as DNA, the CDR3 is TGTGCCAGCAGCTTAAGGAACACCGGGGAGCTGTTTTTT. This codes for CASSLRNTGELFF.

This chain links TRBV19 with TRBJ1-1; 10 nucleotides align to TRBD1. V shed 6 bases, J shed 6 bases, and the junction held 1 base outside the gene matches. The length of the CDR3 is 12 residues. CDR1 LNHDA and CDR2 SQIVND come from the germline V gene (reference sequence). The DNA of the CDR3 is TGTGCCAGTAGGGACAGGGGGGCTGAAGCTTTCTTT. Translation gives CASRDRGAEAFF.

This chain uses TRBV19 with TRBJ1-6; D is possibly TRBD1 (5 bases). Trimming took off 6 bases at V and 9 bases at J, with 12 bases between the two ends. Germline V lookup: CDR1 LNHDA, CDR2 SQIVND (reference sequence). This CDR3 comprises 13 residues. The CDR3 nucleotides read TGTGCCAGTAGGGGACTTAATCTTTCACCCCTCCACTTT. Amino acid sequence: CASRGLNLSPLHF.

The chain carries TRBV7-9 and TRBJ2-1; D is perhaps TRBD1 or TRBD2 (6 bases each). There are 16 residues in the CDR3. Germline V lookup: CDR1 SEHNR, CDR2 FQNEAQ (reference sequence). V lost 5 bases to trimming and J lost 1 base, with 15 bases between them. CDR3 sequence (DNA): TGTGCCAGCAGCCTCGTACGGGGGCCTTCCTACAATGAGCAGTTCTTC. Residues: CASSLVRGPSYNEQFF.

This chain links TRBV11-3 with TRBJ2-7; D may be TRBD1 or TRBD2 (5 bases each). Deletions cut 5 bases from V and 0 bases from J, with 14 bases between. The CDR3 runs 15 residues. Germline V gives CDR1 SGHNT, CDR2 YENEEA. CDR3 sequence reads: CASSPGPTPSYEQYF. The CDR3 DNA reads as TGTGCCAGCAGCCCGGGGCCCACACCCTCCTACGAGCAGTACTTC.

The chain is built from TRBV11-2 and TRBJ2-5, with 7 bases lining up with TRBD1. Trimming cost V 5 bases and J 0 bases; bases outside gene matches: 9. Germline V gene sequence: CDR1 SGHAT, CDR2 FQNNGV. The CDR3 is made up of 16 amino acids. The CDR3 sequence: CASSIRGQGNQETQYF. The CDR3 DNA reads TGTGCCAGCAGCATTAGGGGGCAGGGGAACCAAGAGACCCAGTACTTC.

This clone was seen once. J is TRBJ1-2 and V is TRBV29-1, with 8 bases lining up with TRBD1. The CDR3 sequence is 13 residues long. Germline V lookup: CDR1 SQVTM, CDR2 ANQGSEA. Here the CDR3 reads CSAGGDANYGYTF. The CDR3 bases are TGCAGTGCAGGGGGCGACGCGAACTATGGCTACACCTTC.

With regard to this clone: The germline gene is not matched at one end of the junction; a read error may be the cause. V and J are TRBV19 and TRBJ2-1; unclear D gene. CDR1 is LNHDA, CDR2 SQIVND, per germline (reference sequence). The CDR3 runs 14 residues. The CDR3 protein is CASSVDNSYNEQFF. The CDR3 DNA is TGTGCCAGTAGTGTAGACAACTCCTACAATGAGCAGTTCTTC.

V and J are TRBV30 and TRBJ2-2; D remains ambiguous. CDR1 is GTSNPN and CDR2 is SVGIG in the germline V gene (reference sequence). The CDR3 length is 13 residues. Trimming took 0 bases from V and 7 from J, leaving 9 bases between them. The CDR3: CAWSVNPDGELFF. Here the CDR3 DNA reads TGTGCCTGGAGTGTCAACCCGGACGGGGAGCTGTTTTTT. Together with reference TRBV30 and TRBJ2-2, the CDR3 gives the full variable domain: SQTIHQWPATLVQPVGSPLSLECTVEGTSNPNLYWYRQAAGRGLQLLFYSVGIGQISSEVPQNLSASRPQDRQFILSSKKLLLSDSGFYLCAWSVNPDGELFFGEGSRLTVL.

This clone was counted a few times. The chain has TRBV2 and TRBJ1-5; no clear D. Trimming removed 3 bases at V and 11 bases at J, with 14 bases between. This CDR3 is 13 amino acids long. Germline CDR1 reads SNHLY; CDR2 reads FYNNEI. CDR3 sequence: CASSEGSTWSQHF. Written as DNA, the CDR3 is TGTGCCAGCAGTGAGGGGTCGACTTGGTCCCAGCATTTT.

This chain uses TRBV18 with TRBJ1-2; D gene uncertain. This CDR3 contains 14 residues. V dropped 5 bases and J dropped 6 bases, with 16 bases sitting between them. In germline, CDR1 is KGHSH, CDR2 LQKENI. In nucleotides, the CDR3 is TGTGCCAGCTCATCGCAGGCCGGGAGAGATGGCTACACCTTC. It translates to CASSSQAGRDGYTF.

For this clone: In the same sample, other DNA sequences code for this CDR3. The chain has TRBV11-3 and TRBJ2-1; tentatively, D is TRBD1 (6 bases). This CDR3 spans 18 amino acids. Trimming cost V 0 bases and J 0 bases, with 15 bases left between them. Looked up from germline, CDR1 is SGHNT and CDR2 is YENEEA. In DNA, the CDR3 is TGTGCCAGCAGCTTAGATCAAGGGGGATCCAGCTCCTACAATGAGCAGTTCTTC. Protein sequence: CASSLDQGGSSSYNEQFF.

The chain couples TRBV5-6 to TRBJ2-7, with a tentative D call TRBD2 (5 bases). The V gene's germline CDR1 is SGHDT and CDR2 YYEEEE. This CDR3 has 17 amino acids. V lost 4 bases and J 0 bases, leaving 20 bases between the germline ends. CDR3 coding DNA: TGTGCCAGCAGCCCTCCCTACAGAGGACTGGCCTCCTACGAGCAGTACTTC. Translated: CASSPPYRGLASYEQYF.

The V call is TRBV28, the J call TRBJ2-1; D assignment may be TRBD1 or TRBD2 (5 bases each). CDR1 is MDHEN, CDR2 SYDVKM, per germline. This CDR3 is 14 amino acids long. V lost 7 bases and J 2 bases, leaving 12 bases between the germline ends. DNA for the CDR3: TGTGCCAGCACCGGGACCGCTCCCTACAATGAGCAGTTCTTC. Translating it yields CASTGTAPYNEQFF.

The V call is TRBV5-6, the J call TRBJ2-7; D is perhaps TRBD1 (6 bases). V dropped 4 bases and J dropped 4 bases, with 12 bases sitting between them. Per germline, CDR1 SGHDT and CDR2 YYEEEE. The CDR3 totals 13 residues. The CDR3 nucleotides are TGTGCCAGCAGCCTCGGGACAACTTACGAGCAGTACTTC. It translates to CASSLGTTYEQYF.

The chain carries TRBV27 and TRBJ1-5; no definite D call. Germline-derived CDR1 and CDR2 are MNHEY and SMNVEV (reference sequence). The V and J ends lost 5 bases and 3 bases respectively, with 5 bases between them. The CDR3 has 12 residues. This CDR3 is CASSAYNQPQHF. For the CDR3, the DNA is TGTGCCAGCAGTGCCTACAATCAGCCCCAGCATTTT.

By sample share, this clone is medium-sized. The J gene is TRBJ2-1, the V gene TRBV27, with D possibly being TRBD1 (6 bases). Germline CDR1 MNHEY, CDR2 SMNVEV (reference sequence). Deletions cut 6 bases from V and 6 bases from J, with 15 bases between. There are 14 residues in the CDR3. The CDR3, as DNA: TGTGCCAGCAGGATACAGGGTTTGTCCAATGAGCAGTTCTTC. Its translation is CASRIQGLSNEQFF.

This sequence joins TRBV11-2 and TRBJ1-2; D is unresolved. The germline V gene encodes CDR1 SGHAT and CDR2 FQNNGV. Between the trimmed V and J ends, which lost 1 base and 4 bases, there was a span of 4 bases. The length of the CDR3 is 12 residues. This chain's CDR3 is CASSLGSYGYTF. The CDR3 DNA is TGTGCCAGCAGCTTAGGGTCCTATGGCTACACCTTC.

The CDR3 sequence is CASSYQGVNYGYTF. The CDR3, as DNA: TGTGCCAGCAGCTACCAGGGAGTTAACTATGGCTACACCTTC. The rearrangement joins TRBV9 to TRBJ1-2, with a possible D match to TRBD1 (5 bases). Between the trimmed V and J ends, which lost 4 bases and 1 base, there was a span of 11 bases. Germline-derived CDR1 and CDR2 are SGDLS and YYNGEE. This CDR3 is built from 14 residues.

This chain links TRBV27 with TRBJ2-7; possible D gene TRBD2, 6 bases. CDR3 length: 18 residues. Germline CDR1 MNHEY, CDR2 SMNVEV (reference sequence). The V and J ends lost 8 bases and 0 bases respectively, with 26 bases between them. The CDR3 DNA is TGTGCCAGCTCGGGTGTCTTAGGGCATCCCGGGGGCTCCTACGAGCAGTACTTC. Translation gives CASSGVLGHPGGSYEQYF.

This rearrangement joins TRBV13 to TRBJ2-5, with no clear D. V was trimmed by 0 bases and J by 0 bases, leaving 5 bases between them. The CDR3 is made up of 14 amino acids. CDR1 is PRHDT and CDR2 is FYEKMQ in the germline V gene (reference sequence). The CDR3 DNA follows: TGTGCCAGCAGCTTAGGGGGTTACCAAGAGACCCAGTACTTC. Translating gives CASSLGGYQETQYF.

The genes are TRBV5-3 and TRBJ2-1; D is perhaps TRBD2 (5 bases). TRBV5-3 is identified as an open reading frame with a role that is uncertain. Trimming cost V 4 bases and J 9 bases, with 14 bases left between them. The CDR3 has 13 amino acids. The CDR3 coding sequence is TGTGCCAGAAGCCCTCGGAGCCGGGGTGAGCAGTTCTTC. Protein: CARSPRSRGEQFF.